Listed here are 17 T cell receptor beta chains from one sample, sequenced in a study of T cells after yellow fever vaccination. TCRdb re-called the 5' RACE reads with MiXCR, one entry per CDR3 protein. Seen here are 600,000 to 750,000 distinct CDR3 sequences, roughly an eighth observed once, and the top ten hold around 14%. Sample: PBMCs, taken on the day of the yellow fever booster vaccination. These receptors all stem from a man aged 30-40 years who received the YFV17D yellow fever vaccine.

The chain recombines TRBV12-3 or TRBV12-4 with TRBJ2-3; 7 bases align to TRBD1. CDR3 length: 14 amino acids. The V gene end was trimmed by 5 bases and the J gene end by 2 bases; junction bases not matched to a gene: 4. The DNA of the CDR3 is TGTGCCAGCAGTCGGACAGGAGCCACAGATACGCAGTATTTT. It is translated as CASSRTGATDTQYF.

The chain recombines TRBV11-3 with TRBJ2-1; 9 positions match TRBD2. Trimming at V came to 5 bases and at J to 6 bases, leaving 8 bases not matched to a gene. In germline, CDR1 is SGHNT, CDR2 YENEEA. The CDR3 runs 15 residues. DNA for the CDR3: TGTGCCAGCAGCCTAGCAAGCGGGAGGCCCAATGAGCAGTTCTTC. It is translated as CASSLASGRPNEQFF.

This clonotype has just a few counts. The chain uses TRBV9 and TRBJ2-1; no firm D call. Trimming stripped 0 bases from V and 6 bases from J, with 7 bases between. CDR3 length equals 13 residues. Germline CDR1 is SGDLS and CDR2 is YYNGEE. CDR3 residues: CASSVASGNEQFF. CDR3 nucleotide sequence: TGTGCCAGCAGCGTAGCAAGTGGCAATGAGCAGTTCTTC. Based on the CDR3 plus reference TRBV9 and TRBJ2-1, the full variable domain is DSGVTQTPKHLITATGQRVTLRCSPRSGDLSVYWYQQSLDQGLQFLIQYYNGEERAKGNILERFSAQQFPDLHSELNLSSLELGDSALYFCASSVASGNEQFFGPGTRLTVL.

This clonotype was seen only a few times. This rearrangement joins TRBV7-6 to TRBJ2-7; D unclear. Germline CDR1 reads SGHVS; CDR2 reads FNYEAQ. The CDR3 extends over 16 amino acids. The V gene lost 1 base and the J gene lost 6 bases, with 19 bases spanning the gap. The CDR3 nucleotides are TGTGCCAGCAGCTTAGGCGTCGGTGTTGGGCCCTCCGAGCAGTACTTC. Protein: CASSLGVGVGPSEQYF.

The J gene is TRBJ2-5, the V gene TRBV6-5, with unresolved D. CDR3 size: 14 residues. V shed 2 bases and J shed 2 bases, with 9 bases lying between them. Germline loops: CDR1 MNHEY, CDR2 SVGAGI. The chain's CDR3 is CASSYLDTQETQYF. In DNA, the CDR3 is TGTGCCAGCAGTTACCTAGACACTCAAGAGACCCAGTACTTC.

The rearrangement joins TRBV7-9 to TRBJ2-7, with 8 bases matching TRBD2. Unmatched junction bases numbered 9, after V lost 5 bases and J lost 0 bases. Germline V gives CDR1 SEHNR, CDR2 FQNEAQ (reference sequence). This CDR3 has 16 amino acids. The CDR3 DNA reads TGTGCCAGCAGCCGCAGCGGGGGTCTAAGCTCCTACGAGCAGTACTTC. Translated: CASSRSGGLSSYEQYF.

This chain links TRBV7-2 with TRBJ2-7; D possibly corresponds to TRBD1 (5 bases). Germline-derived CDR1 and CDR2 are SGHTA and FQGNSA. With 6 bases removed from V and 4 bases from J, the gap between germline ends came to 16 bases. The CDR3 runs 14 residues. The CDR3 here is CASSLRGSLYEQYF. Here the CDR3 DNA reads TGTGCCAGCAGTCTTAGGGGATCCTTGTACGAGCAGTACTTC.

There are a few counts of this clonotype. The genes are TRBV21-1 and TRBJ2-3; the D call of TRBD1 is as the table states it, not checked on the DNA. TRBV21-1 is a pseudogene segment. The CDR3 spans 17 residues. Here the CDR3 DNA reads TGTGCCAGCAGCAAAGCTGACAGGGTAAAGGGCACAGATACGCAGTATTTT. Its translation is CASSKADRVKGTDTQYF.

This clonotype was detected ten times or more. V usage is TRBV12-3 or TRBV12-4 and J usage is TRBJ1-6; D gene unclear. V shed 3 bases and J shed 9 bases, with 12 bases lying between them. This CDR3 is 14 amino acids long. The CDR3 is CASSLKASGSPLHF. DNA of the CDR3: TGTGCCAGCAGTTTGAAGGCCTCGGGTTCACCCCTCCACTTT.

In this sample, this clonotype turned up a few times. The chain couples TRBV5-1 to TRBJ2-3, with no clear D. Trimming stripped 1 base from V and 5 bases from J, with 5 bases between. This CDR3 has 12 amino acids. Germline V gene data show CDR1 as SGHRS and CDR2 as YFSETQ. CDR3 residues: CASSLHQDTQYF. Written as DNA, the CDR3 is TGCGCCAGCAGCTTGCATCAAGATACGCAGTATTTT.

The rearrangement uses TRBV12-3 or TRBV12-4 and TRBJ1-2, with D unresolved. V was cut by 8 bases and J by 4 bases, with 8 bases left in between. The CDR3 is made up of 11 amino acids. This CDR3 is CASRRAYGYTF. The CDR3 DNA reads TGTGCCAGCCGAAGGGCCTATGGCTACACCTTC.

In DNA, the CDR3 is TGCAGTGCTAGAGATTTGGCTAGGACGGGCAATGAGCAGTTCTTC. This translates into CSARDLARTGNEQFF. This chain connects TRBV20-1 to TRBJ2-1; no definite D call. Trimming removed 0 bases at V and 6 bases at J, with 15 bases between. Per germline, CDR1 DFQATT and CDR2 SNEGSKA (reference sequence). This CDR3 is 15 amino acids long.

This chain connects TRBV30 to TRBJ1-1, with TRBD1 matching 7 bases. J was trimmed by 11 bases and V by 0 bases; bases with no gene match: 3. The V gene's germline CDR1 is GTSNPN and CDR2 SVGIG (reference sequence). The CDR3 has 11 amino acids. The CDR3 DNA sequence: TGTGCCTGGAGTGTACCCAGGGGGGCTTTCTTT. This encodes CAWSVPRGAFF.

This clonotype was seen more than once but under ten times. V usage is TRBV7-9 and J usage is TRBJ1-6; 9 bases align to TRBD1. Germline values: CDR1 SEHNR, CDR2 FQNEAQ (reference sequence). V was clipped by 5 bases and J by 7 bases; unmatched bases: 6. The CDR3 loop spans 15 amino acids. The CDR3 nucleotides read TGTGCCAGCAGCCCAGGACAGGGGTGGAATTCACCCCTCCACTTT. Protein product: CASSPGQGWNSPLHF.

The chain has TRBV6-1 and TRBJ2-7, with D possibly TRBD1 on 6 matching bases. There are 14 residues in the CDR3. Trimming removed 8 bases from V and 2 bases from J, with 16 bases in between. CDR1 is MNHNS and CDR2 is SASEGT in the germline V gene. The CDR3 DNA is TGTGCCAGCGAGCTAGTGAAGGGGGCCTACGAGCAGTACTTC. It is translated as CASELVKGAYEQYF.

Only a few counts were recorded for this clonotype. V gene TRBV12-3 or TRBV12-4 combines with J gene TRBJ1-1; TRBD1 matches at 8 bases. The V segment lost 8 bases and the J segment 2 bases; nucleotides outside the gene matches: 4. The CDR3 loop spans 13 amino acids. CDR3 DNA sequence: TGTGCCAGCGCAGGGGGCGTCAACACTGAAGCTTTCTTT. Translation gives CASAGGVNTEAFF.

The chain carries TRBV12-3 or TRBV12-4 and TRBJ1-4; D not certain. The CDR3 sequence is 12 residues long. V was cut by 5 bases and J by 8 bases, with 9 bases left in between. Here the CDR3 reads CASSTGPEKLFF. The CDR3 DNA sequence: TGTGCCAGCAGTACTGGCCCCGAAAAACTGTTTTTT.